This record covers a single TCR beta chain. Its antigen is undetermined. These data are taken from a study of OX40 agonist ivuxolimab in advanced cancers. Study details: Three patients responded partially, comprising one with hepatocellular carcinoma and two with cutaneous melanoma.

Findings and limits, study-wide: Among T cells, CD8+ cells averaged more expanded clones than CD4+ cells. Partly responding patients at 0.1-3.0 mg/kg showed some of the smallest clonal expansion.

Libraries were prepared by immunoSEQ multiplex PCR; TCRdb keeps only in-frame clonotypes and omits some of them. The data contain approximately 15,000 clones, roughly 78% of them singletons. This CDR3 comprises 16 residues. The germline V gene encodes CDR1 SGHVS and CDR2 FNYEAQ. V lost 5 bases to trimming and J lost 6 bases; unmatched junction nucleotides: 8. With autoimmune disease history or systemic immunosuppression, patients were excluded. This TCR derives from an adult with an advanced solid tumor such as melanoma, head and neck, liver or kidney cancer. The chain carries TRBV7-6 and TRBJ2-1; 12 nucleotides match TRBD2. Specimen: CD4+ or CD8+ T cells sorted from blood, collected in a trial of the OX40 agonist ivuxolimab. In nucleotides, the CDR3 is TGTGCCAGCAGCGAAAGACTAGCGGGGGTACCCAATGAGCAGTTCTTC. It yields the protein CASSERLAGVPNEQFF.